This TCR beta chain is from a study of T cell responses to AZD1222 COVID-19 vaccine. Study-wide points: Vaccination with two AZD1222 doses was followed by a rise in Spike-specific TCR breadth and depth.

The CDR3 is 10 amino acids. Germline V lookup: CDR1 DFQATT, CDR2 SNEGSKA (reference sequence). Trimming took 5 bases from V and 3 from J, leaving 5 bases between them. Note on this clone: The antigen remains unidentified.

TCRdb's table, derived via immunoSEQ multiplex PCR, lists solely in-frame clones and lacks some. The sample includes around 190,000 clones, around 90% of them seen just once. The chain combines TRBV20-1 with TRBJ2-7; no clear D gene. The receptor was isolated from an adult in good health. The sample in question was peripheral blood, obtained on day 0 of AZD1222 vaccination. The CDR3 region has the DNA TGCAGTGCTGCTAACTACGAGCAGTACTTC. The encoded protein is CSAANYEQYF.